This TCR beta chain originates from a study of blood T cells in healthy people across ages. Study results and limitations: In long-lived donors, naive CD4+ cell counts and diversity exceeded those of aged donors.

A J-beta primer mix and a sample-barcoded 5' primer were used in a second PCR of roughly 6 to 11 cycles. Each single sample gave us at least 3 million CDR3-containing paired-end reads. TCRdb recomputed calls from the 5' RACE reads with MiXCR, one row per CDR3 protein. The table includes about 1.1 million distinct CDR3 sequences, less than 45% detected once. The CDR3 contains 13 residues. V shed 5 bases, J shed 13 bases, and the junction held 5 bases outside the gene matches. The authors extracted at least 5 micrograms of total RNA per sample. As concerns this clonotype: As yet, its antigen is unknown.

The chain carries TRBV12-3 or TRBV12-4 and TRBJ2-1, with 13 positions matching TRBD2. The sequencing input was blood. The clonotype originates from a man between 18 and 35 years old in good health. The CDR3 nucleotides read TGTGCCAGCAGTACCCGGACTAGCGGGGGTCAGTTCTTC. This encodes CASSTRTSGGQFF.